The text below deals with one T cell receptor (beta chain). Its specificity is unknown. The sample is drawn from a study of cytomegalovirus exposure and HLA in healthy donors. General study points: Accurate predictions that matched the HLA-A and HLA-B alleles of most subjects were reportedly made from TCR beta sequences. There were some V segments, including TRBV6-2 and TRBV6-3, excluded as indistinguishable.

The CDR3 loop spans 14 amino acids. The germline V gene encodes CDR1 SGHTA and CDR2 FQGNSA. Trimming removed 1 base at V and 9 bases at J, with 13 bases between. PCR amplification relied on 60 Vbeta primers (plus 13 Jbeta primers). Produced via immunoSEQ multiplex PCR; TCRdb's table is partial and in-frame only. This table has around 200,000 clones, under 85% appearing once. The rearrangement joins TRBV7-2 to TRBJ2-1; possibly TRBD1 for D (8 bases). This TCR was recovered from a woman aged 45-65 years in good health and CMV-seropositive. The material sequenced was PBMCs. The chain's CDR3 is CASSLEQGGSEQFF. Written as DNA, the CDR3 is TGTGCCAGCAGCTTAGAACAGGGGGGGTCTGAGCAGTTCTTC.